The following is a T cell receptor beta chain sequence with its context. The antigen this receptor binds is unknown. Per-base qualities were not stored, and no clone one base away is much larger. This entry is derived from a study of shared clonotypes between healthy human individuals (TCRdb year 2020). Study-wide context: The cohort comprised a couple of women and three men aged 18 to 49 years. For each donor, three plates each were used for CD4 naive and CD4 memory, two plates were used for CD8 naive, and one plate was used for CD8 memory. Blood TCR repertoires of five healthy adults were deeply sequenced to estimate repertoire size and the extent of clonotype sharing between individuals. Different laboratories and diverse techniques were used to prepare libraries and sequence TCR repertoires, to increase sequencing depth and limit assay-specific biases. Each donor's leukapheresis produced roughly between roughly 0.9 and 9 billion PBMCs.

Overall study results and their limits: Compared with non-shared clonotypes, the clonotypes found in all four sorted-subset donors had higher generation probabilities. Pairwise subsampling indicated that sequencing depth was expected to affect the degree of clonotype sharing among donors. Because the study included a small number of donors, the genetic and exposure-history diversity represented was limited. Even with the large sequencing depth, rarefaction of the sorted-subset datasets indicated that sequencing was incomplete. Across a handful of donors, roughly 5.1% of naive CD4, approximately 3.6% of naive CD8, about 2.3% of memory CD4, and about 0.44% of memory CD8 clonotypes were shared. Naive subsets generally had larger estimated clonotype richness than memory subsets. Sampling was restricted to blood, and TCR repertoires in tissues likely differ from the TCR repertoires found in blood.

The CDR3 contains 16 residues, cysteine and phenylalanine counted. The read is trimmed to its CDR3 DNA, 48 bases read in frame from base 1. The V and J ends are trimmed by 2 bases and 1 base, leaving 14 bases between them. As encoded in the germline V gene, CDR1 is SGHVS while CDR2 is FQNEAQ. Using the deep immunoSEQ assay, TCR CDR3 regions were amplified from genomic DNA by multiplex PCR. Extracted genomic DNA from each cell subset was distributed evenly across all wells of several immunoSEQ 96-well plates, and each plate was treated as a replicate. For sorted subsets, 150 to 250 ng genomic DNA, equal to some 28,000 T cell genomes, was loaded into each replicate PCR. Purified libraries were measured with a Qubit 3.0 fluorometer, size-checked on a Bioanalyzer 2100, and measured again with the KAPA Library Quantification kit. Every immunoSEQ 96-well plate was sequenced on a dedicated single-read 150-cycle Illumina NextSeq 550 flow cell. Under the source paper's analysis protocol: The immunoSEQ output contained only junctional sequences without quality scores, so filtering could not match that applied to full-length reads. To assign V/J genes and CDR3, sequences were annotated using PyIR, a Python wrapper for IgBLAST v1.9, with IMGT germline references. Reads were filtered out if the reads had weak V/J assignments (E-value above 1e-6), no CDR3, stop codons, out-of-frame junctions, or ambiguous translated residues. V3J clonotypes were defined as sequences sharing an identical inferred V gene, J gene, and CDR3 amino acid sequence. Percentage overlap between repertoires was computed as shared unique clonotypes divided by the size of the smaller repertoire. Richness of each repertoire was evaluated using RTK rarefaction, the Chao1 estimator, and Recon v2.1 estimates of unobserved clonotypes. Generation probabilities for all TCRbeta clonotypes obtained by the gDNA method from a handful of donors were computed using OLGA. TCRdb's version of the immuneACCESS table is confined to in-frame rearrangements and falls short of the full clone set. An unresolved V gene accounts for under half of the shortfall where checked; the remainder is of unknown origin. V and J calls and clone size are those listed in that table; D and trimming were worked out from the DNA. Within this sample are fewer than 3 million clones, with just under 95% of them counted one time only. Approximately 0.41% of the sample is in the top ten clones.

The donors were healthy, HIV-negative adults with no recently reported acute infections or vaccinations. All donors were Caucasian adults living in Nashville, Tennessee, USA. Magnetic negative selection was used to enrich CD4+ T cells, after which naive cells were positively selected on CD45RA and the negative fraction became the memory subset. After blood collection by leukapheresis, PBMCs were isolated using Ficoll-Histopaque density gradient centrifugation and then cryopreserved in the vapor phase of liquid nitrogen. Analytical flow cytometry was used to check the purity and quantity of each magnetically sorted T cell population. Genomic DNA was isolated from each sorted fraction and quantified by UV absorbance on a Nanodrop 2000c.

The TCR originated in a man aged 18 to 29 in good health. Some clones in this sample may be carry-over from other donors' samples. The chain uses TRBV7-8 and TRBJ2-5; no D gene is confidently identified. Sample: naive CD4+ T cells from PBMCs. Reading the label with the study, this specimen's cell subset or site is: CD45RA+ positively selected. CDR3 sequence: CASSLIARVSQETQYF. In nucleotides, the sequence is TGTGCCAGCAGCTTAATCGCTAGGGTATCCCAAGAGACCCAGTACTTC.